This T cell receptor (beta chain) is drawn from a study of monozygotic twins with cystic fibrosis. Study observations and caveats: The repertoire was suggested to be naive-dominated, clonality median about 0.0094. Age, concordance and disease severity did not associate with shared CDR3 numbers.

Note on this clone: What it binds is unknown.

The repertoire was sequenced with immunoSEQ multiplex PCR; TCRdb's copy has only in-frame clones and lacks some. The sample includes about 9,500 clones, 98% of them seen just once. Germline CDR1 SNHLY, CDR2 FYNNEI. V dropped 3 bases and J dropped 1 base, with 10 bases sitting between them. CDR3 size: 15 residues. This TCR derives from a girl aged 2-10 years with cystic fibrosis. The sample comprised blood. This rearrangement joins TRBV2 to TRBJ2-1; D ambiguous. CDR3 bases: TGTGCCAGCAGTGATCAGTATAGTTCCTACAATGAGCAGTTCTTC. As protein: CASSDQYSSYNEQFF.